This TCR beta chain came from a study of post-analysis software for immune sequencing data. Study-wide results and caveats: Under the F measure, samples that were prepared in one batch clustered strongly together.

Unique molecular identifiers were carried by the TCR beta cDNA libraries. Researchers reported roughly 0.5 million cDNA molecules coming from about 0.98 to 11 million T cells. TCRdb ran MiXCR on the PCR reads and lists one entry per CDR3 protein. The table includes 170,000 or so distinct CDR3 sequences, around 28% detected once. Points on this clonotype: What it recognizes is unknown. A read error is possible here, since a much larger clone lies one base away.

This clonotype originated in a girl under 18 with multiple sclerosis. Sequencing was carried out using blood.

CDR3 protein: CASSQGTTSGLAGDGETQYF. As DNA, the CDR3 is TGTGCCAGCAGCCAAGGCACGACAAGTGGACTAGCGGGAGACGGTGAGACCCAGTACTTC. J is TRBJ2-5 and V is TRBV4-2; 13 bases line up with TRBD2. Germline V gene sequence: CDR1 LGHNA, CDR2 YNFKEQ. V lost 1 base and J lost 5; bases outside the gene matches: 16. The CDR3 contains 20 residues.